The 17 T cell receptor beta chains in this list originate from one sample, sequenced in a study of shared clonotypes between healthy human individuals. Using immunoSEQ multiplex PCR, the repertoire was profiled, and TCRdb retains in-frame clones only, with some absent. The table has about 1.1 million clones, 77% seen once. Source material: memory CD4+ T cells from PBMCs. Described subset: CD45RA-negative fraction. These receptors originate from a man between 18 and 29 years old in good health. Some clones in this sample may be carry-over from other donors' samples.

The J gene is TRBJ2-1, the V gene TRBV4-2, with 10 bases matching TRBD2. Per germline, CDR1 LGHNA and CDR2 YNFKEQ. The J segment lost 0 bases and the V segment lost 0 bases, leaving 2 bases of the junction unmatched. There are 17 residues in the CDR3. The CDR3 region is CASSQDPSGSSYNEQFF. The CDR3 region has the DNA TGTGCCAGCAGCCAAGATCCTAGCGGGAGCTCCTACAATGAGCAGTTCTTC.

The chain recombines TRBV7-2 with TRBJ1-4, with D perhaps TRBD1 (5 bases). The germline CDR1 and CDR2 sequences are SGHTA and FQGNSA. V lost 5 bases and J 4 bases, leaving 14 bases between the germline ends. The CDR3 length is 15 residues. The DNA of the CDR3 is TGTGCCAGCAGCCAACCGGGACGGGGTAATGAAAAACTGTTTTTT. Residues: CASSQPGRGNEKLFF. The full variable domain, with the rest looked up from reference TRBV7-2 and TRBJ1-4, is GAGVSQSPSNKVTEKGKDVELRCDPISGHTALYWYRQSLGQGLEFLIYFQGNSAPDKSGLPSDRFSAERTGGSVSTLTIQRTQQEDSAVYLCASSQPGRGNEKLFFGSGTQLSVL.

The chain uses TRBV7-9 and TRBJ1-1, with TRBD1 identical over 8 bases. The CDR3 length is 14 residues. Germline lookup yields CDR1 SEHNR and CDR2 FQNEAQ (reference sequence). After removal of 8 bases from V and 4 bases from J, the junction contained 9 bases not matched to a gene. The CDR3 is CASAIQGESTEAFF. The CDR3 DNA reads as TGTGCCAGCGCTATACAGGGGGAGAGCACTGAAGCTTTCTTT. The complete variable domain, with remaining parts taken from reference TRBV7-9 and TRBJ1-1, reads DTGVSQNPRHKITKRGQNVTFRCDPISEHNRLYWYRQTLGQGPEFLTYFQNEAQLEKSRLLSDRFSAERPKGSFSTLEIQRTEQGDSAMYLCASAIQGESTEAFFGQGTRLTVV.

The J gene is TRBJ1-1, the V gene TRBV6-6, with 7 nucleotides matching TRBD1. Unmatched junction bases numbered 13, after V lost 4 bases and J lost 11 bases. Germline CDR1 and CDR2: MNHNY and SVGAGI (reference sequence). The CDR3 totals 14 residues. DNA for the CDR3: TGTGCCAGCAGTTCCCTAGGGACAGCCAGGGCGGCTTTCTTT. Amino acids: CASSSLGTARAAFF.

The chain uses TRBV7-3 and TRBJ2-7, with 7 bases identical to TRBD2. V was clipped by 1 base and J by 3 bases; unmatched bases: 15. CDR1 and CDR2 from the germline V gene are SGHTA and FQGTGA. This CDR3 region has 18 residues. Here the CDR3 DNA reads TGTGCCAGCAGCTTAAGAGGCCCCCTAGCGGAGGGAGTCTACGAGCAGTACTTC. Translation gives CASSLRGPLAEGVYEQYF.

Of note for this clone: The same CDR3 is also encoded by other DNA sequences in this sample. The chain joins TRBV5-1 to TRBJ2-7; 9 bases are a match to TRBD2. V was clipped by 0 bases and J by 5 bases; unmatched bases: 3. Germline CDR1 is SGHRS and CDR2 is YFSETQ. This CDR3 has 14 amino acids. The CDR3 DNA is TGCGCCAGCAGCTTGGTAGCGGGAGCTGACGAGCAGTACTTC. Translating it yields CASSLVAGADEQYF.

J is TRBJ2-7 and V is TRBV7-9, with D tentatively TRBD2 (5 bases). This CDR3 is 13 amino acids long. With 11 bases removed from V and 1 base from J, the gap between germline ends came to 15 bases. Germline V lookup: CDR1 SEHNR, CDR2 FQNEAQ (reference sequence). CDR3 amino acids: CACLMAGSYEQYF. Here the CDR3 DNA reads TGTGCCTGCTTAATGGCGGGTTCCTACGAGCAGTACTTC.

The CDR3 is CASSQLGLAGINEQFF. CDR3 DNA: TGCGCCAGCAGCCAATTGGGACTAGCGGGAATCAATGAGCAGTTCTTC. V gene TRBV4-1 combines with J gene TRBJ2-1, with TRBD2 identical over 13 bases. The V and J ends lost 2 bases and 6 bases, in that order; junction bases with no gene match: 4. The CDR3 has 16 residues. The V gene's germline CDR1 is MGHRA and CDR2 YSYEKL.

This clone has just a few counts. V is TRBV5-6 and J is TRBJ1-2; 8 nucleotides align to TRBD1. Looked up from germline, CDR1 is SGHDT and CDR2 is YYEEEE. The CDR3 length is 16 residues. V gave up 0 bases and J gave up 4 bases; unmatched junction bases: 8. The CDR3 DNA follows: TGTGCCAGCAGCTTGGTTGGACAGGGTTCGGGCTATGGCTACACCTTC. This gives the protein CASSLVGQGSGYGYTF.

The V gene is TRBV19, the J gene TRBJ2-5; the D is unclear. In germline, CDR1 is LNHDA, CDR2 SQIVND (reference sequence). There are 14 residues in the CDR3. Trimming left V 5 bases short and J 1 base short, with 11 bases between. The CDR3 nucleotides are TGTGCCAGTAGTCCCCCTTCTCGCCAAGAGACCCAGTACTTC. Protein product: CASSPPSRQETQYF.

This clone was seen only a few times. The J gene is TRBJ2-1, the V gene TRBV28; D may be TRBD2 (5 bases). CDR1 is MDHEN and CDR2 is SYDVKM in the germline V gene. Trimming removed 1 base from V and 3 bases from J, with 7 bases in between. This CDR3 spans 14 amino acids. The CDR3 nucleotides are TGTGCCAGCAGTTTATTTGAGGGCTACAATGAGCAGTTCTTC. This gives the protein CASSLFEGYNEQFF.

The gene calls are TRBV18 and TRBJ1-3; no clear D gene. The CDR3 is 16 amino acids. V was trimmed by 3 bases and J by 1 base, leaving 13 bases between them. Germline V gene sequence: CDR1 KGHSH, CDR2 LQKENI. This chain's CDR3 is CASSPLPTPSGNTIYF. The CDR3 nucleotides read TGTGCCAGCTCACCTCTGCCCACCCCATCTGGAAACACCATATATTTT.

The chain recombines TRBV27 with TRBJ2-7; TRBD1 or TRBD2 may be the D gene (5 bases each). Germline lookup yields CDR1 MNHEY and CDR2 SMNVEV (reference sequence). The V end was cut by 7 bases, the J end by 7 bases, with 11 bases between. This CDR3 is built from 11 residues. The CDR3 reads CASNEGREQYF. DNA for the CDR3: TGTGCCAGCAACGAGGGGCGAGAGCAGTACTTC.

The rearrangement uses TRBV7-2 and TRBJ1-6; D may be TRBD1 (6 bases). Germline CDR1 SGHTA, CDR2 FQGNSA. Trimming left V 2 bases short and J 10 bases short, with 15 bases between. This CDR3 spans 15 amino acids. Written as DNA, the CDR3 is TGTGCCAGCAGCTTACAGGGGTTGGGTTACTCACCCCTCCACTTT. It codes for CASSLQGLGYSPLHF.

V gene TRBV7-9 combines with J gene TRBJ2-5; 9 bases match TRBD2. The length of the CDR3 is 15 residues. V lost 5 bases and J lost 5; bases outside the gene matches: 9. The V gene's germline CDR1 is SEHNR and CDR2 FQNEAQ (reference sequence). DNA for the CDR3: TGTGCCAGCAGCCATAGTAGCGGGGGAGGCGAGACCCAGTACTTC. Its protein product is CASSHSSGGGETQYF.

The V gene is TRBV4-3, the J gene TRBJ1-4; D perhaps matches TRBD1 (6 bases). Germline V lookup: CDR1 LGHNA, CDR2 YSLEER. V gave up 3 bases and J gave up 8 bases, with 19 bases separating them. The CDR3 consists of 16 residues. The CDR3 DNA follows: TGCGCCAGCAGCCATGAGATCGGCACAGGGAGGGAAAAACTGTTTTTT. Amino acids: CASSHEIGTGREKLFF.

J is TRBJ2-7 and V is TRBV2; TRBD1 aligns across 9 bases. V dropped 4 bases and J dropped 3; count of bases not matched to a gene: 4. Germline CDR1 SNHLY, CDR2 FYNNEI. CDR3 length: 14 amino acids. CDR3 region: CASSGGQGNYEQYF. CDR3 DNA: TGTGCCAGCAGTGGGGGACAGGGTAACTACGAGCAGTACTTC.